Below, 4 T cell receptor beta chains from the same sample are listed, as sequenced in a study of memory CD4+ T cells and cytomegalovirus serostatus. The sort gate was single viable CD3+CD4+CD8-CD45RO+ cells for memory CD4+ T cells. Some clones are missing from TCRdb's copy, which holds only in-frame ones; the method was immunoSEQ multiplex PCR. The table includes about 57,000 clones, approximately 79% detected once. The sample comprised memory CD4+ T cells from blood. Source of these receptors: an adult in good health and CMV-seronegative.

The V and J genes are TRBV5-1 and TRBJ2-1; the D is unclear. CDR3 length equals 15 residues. Per the germline V gene, CDR1 is SGHRS and CDR2 is YFSETQ. V was clipped by 7 bases and J by 2 bases, with 16 bases between them. The CDR3 spells CASSLRLATYNEQFF. The DNA for the CDR3 is TGCGCCAGCTCTCTTCGACTGGCGACCTACAATGAGCAGTTCTTC. Drawing the rest from reference TRBV5-1 and TRBJ2-1, the complete variable domain is KAGVTQTPRYLIKTRGQQVTLSCSPISGHRSVSWYQQTPGQGLQFLFEYFSETQRNKGNFPGRFSGRQFSNSRSEMNVSTLELGDSALYLCASSLRLATYNEQFFGPGTRLTVL.

A few counts support this clone. The chain joins TRBV4-1 to TRBJ1-6; no firm D call. This CDR3 is built from 13 residues. Germline V gives CDR1 MGHRA, CDR2 YSYEKL. Deletions cut 0 bases from V and 7 bases from J, with 4 bases between. The CDR3: CASSQDGNSPLHF. The CDR3, as DNA: TGCGCCAGCAGCCAAGACGGGAATTCACCCCTCCACTTT.

The J gene is TRBJ1-5, the V gene TRBV2, with D uncertain. V lost 3 bases and J 3 bases, leaving 9 bases between the germline ends. This CDR3 has 14 residues. Germline lookup yields CDR1 SNHLY and CDR2 FYNNEI. The CDR3 region is CASSETRTNQPQHF. The CDR3 coding sequence is TGTGCCAGCAGTGAGACACGGACCAATCAGCCCCAGCATTTT.

The chain combines TRBV6-1 with TRBJ1-2, with D unresolved. Germline lookup yields CDR1 MNHNS and CDR2 SASEGT. The CDR3 totals 11 residues. Trimming removed 5 bases from V and 4 bases from J, with 5 bases in between. As DNA, the CDR3 is TGTGCCAGCAGTACAAGCTATGGCTACACCTTC. Encoded protein: CASSTSYGYTF.